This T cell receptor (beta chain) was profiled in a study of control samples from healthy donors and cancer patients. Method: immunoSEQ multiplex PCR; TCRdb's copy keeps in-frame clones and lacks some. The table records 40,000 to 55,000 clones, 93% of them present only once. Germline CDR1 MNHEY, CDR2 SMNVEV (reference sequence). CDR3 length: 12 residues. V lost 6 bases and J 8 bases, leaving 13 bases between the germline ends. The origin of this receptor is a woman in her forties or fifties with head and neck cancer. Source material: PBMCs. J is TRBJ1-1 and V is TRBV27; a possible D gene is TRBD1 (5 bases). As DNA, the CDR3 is TGTGCCAGCAGATCGCAGGGATCGGAAGCTTTCTTT. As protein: CASRSQGSEAFF.